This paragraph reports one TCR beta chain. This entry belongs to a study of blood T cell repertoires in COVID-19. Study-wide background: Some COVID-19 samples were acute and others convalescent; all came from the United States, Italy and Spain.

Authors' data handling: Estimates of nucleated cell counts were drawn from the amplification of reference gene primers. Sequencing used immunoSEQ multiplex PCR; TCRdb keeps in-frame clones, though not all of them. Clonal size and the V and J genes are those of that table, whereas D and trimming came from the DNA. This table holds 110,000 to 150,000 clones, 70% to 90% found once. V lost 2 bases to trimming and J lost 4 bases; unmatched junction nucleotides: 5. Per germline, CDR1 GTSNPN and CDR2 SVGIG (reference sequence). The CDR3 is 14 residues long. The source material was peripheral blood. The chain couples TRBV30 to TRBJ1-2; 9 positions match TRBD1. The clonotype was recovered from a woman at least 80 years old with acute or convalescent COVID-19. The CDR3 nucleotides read TGTGCCTGGAGTACCGGACAGGGGATCTATGGCTACACCTTC. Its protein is CAWSTGQGIYGYTF.